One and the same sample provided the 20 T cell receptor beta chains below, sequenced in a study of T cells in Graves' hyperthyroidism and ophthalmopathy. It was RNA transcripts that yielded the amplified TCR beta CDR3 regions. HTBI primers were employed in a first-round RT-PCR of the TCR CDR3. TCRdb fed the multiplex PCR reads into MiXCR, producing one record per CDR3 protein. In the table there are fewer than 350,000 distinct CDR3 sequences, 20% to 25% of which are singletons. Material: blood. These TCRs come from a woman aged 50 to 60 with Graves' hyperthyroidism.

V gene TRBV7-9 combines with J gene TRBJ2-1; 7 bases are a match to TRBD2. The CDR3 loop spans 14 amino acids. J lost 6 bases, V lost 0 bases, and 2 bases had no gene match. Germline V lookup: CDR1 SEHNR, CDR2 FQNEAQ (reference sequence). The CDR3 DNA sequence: TGTGCCAGCAGCTTAGCGTGGGGGGGCAATGAGCAGTTCTTC. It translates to CASSLAWGGNEQFF. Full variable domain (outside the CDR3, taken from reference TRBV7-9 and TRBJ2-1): DTGVSQNPRHKITKRGQNVTFRCDPISEHNRLYWYRQTLGQGPEFLTYFQNEAQLEKSRLLSDRFSAERPKGSFSTLEIQRTEQGDSAMYLCASSLAWGGNEQFFGPGTRLTVL.

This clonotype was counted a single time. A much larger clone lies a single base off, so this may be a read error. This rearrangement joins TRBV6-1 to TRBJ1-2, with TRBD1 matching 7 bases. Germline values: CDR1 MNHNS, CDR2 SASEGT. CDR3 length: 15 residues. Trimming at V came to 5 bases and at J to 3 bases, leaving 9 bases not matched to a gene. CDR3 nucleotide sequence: TGTGCCAGCAGTCTGGACAGGAGCTCCCACTATGGCTACACCTTC. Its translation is CASSLDRSSHYGYTF.

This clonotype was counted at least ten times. Written as DNA, the CDR3 is TGTGCCACCAGTGATCAGGACAGGGGGAGCACAGATACGCAGTATTTT. Translating it yields CATSDQDRGSTDTQYF. The chain couples TRBV24-1 to TRBJ2-3; TRBD1 matches at 10 bases. Germline V gene sequence: CDR1 KGHDR, CDR2 SFDVKD. The CDR3 runs to 16 residues. Trimming cost V 3 bases and J 0 bases; bases outside gene matches: 2.

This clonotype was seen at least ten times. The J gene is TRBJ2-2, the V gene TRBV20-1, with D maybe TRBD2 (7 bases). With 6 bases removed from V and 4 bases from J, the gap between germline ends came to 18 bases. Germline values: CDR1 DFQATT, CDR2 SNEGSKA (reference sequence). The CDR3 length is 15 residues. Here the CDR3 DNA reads TGCAGTGCCTCACAGGGTTGGGGGGGCACCGGGGAGCTGTTTTTT. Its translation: CSASQGWGGTGELFF.

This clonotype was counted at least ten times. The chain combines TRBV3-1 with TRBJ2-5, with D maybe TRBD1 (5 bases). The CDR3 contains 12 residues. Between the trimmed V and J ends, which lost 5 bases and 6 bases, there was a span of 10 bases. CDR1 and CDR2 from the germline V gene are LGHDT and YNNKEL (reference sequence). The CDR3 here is CASSAGSKTQYF. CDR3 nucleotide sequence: TGTGCCAGCAGCGCAGGGTCAAAGACCCAGTACTTC.

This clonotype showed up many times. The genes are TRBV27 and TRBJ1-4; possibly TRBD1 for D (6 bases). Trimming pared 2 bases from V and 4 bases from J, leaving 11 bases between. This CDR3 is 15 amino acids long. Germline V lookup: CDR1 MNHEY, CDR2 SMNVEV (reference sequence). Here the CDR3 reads CASSLTGWGNEKLFF. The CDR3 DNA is TGTGCCAGCAGTTTAACAGGGTGGGGTAATGAAAAACTGTTTTTT.

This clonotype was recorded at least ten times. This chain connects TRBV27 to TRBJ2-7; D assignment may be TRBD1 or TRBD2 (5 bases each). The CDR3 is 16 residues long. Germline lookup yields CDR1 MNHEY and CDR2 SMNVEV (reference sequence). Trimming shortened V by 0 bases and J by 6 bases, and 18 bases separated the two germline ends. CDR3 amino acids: CASSLSTIGALGEQYF. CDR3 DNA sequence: TGTGCCAGCAGTTTATCGACCATCGGGGCATTGGGCGAGCAGTACTTC.

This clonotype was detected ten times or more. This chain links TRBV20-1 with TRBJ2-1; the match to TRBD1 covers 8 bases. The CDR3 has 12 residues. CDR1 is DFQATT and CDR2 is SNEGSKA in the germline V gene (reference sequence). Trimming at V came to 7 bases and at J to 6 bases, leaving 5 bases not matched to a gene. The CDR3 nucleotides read TGCAGTGTTGTGACAGGGGCCAATGAGCAGTTCTTC. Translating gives CSVVTGANEQFF.

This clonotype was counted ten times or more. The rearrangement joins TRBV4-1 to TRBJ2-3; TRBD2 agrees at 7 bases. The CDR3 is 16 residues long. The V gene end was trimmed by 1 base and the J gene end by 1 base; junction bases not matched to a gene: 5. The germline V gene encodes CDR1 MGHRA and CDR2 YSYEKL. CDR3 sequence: CASSQALLARTDTQYF. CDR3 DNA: TGCGCCAGCAGCCAAGCTTTACTAGCGCGCACAGATACGCAGTATTTT.

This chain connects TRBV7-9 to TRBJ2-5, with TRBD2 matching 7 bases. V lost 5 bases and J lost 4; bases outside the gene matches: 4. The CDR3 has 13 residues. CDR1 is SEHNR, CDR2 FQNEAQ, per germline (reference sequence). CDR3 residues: CASSTGGIETQYF. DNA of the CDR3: TGTGCCAGCAGCACGGGGGGTATAGAGACCCAGTACTTC.

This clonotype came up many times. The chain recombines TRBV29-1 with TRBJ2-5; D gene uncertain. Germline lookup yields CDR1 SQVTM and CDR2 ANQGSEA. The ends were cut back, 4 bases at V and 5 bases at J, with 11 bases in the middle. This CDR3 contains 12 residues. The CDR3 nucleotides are TGCAGCGTTGCTAACAGTAGGGAGACCCAGTACTTC. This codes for CSVANSRETQYF.

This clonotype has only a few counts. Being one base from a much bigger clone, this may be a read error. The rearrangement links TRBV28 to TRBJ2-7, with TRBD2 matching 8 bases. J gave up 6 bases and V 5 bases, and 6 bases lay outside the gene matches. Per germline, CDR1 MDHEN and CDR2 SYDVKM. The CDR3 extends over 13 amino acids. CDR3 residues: CASSLRGGAEQYF. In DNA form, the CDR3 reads TGTGCCAGCAGTCTCCGGGGGGGGGCCGAGCAGTACTTC.

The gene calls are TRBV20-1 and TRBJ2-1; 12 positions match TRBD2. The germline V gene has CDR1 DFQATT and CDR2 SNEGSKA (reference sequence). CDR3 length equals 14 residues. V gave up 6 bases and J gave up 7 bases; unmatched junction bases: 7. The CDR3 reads CSARLAGVGNEQFF. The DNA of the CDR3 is TGCAGTGCCCGACTAGCGGGAGTTGGGAATGAGCAGTTCTTC.

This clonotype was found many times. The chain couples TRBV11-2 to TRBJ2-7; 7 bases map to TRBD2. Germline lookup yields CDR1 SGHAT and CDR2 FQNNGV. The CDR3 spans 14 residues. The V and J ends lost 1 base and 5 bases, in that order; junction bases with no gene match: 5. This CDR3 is CASSLALARDEQYF. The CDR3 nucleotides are TGTGCCAGCAGCTTAGCACTAGCGAGGGACGAGCAGTACTTC.

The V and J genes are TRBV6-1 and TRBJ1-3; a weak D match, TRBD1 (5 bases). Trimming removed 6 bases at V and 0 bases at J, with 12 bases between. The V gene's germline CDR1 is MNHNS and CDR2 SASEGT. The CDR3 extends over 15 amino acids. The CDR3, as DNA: TGTGCCAGCAGGGGACTCCTGAGCTCTGGAAACACCATATATTTT. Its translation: CASRGLLSSGNTIYF.

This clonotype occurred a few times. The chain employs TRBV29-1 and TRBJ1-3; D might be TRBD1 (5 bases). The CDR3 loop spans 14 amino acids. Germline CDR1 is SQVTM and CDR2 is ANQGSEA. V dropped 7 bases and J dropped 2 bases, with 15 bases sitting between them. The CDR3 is CSALGTDTGNTIYF. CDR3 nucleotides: TGCAGCGCTTTGGGGACGGATACTGGAAACACCATATATTTT. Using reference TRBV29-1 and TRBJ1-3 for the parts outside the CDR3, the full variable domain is SAVISQKPSRDICQRGTSLTIQCQVDSQVTMMFWYRQQPGQSLTLIATANQGSEATYESGFVIDKFPISRPNLTFSTLTVSNMSPEDSSIYLCSALGTDTGNTIYFGEGSWLTVV.

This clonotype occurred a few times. The CDR3 bases are TGCGCCAGCAGCTTGGCCCTACTACTTTCTAGCACAGATACGCAGTATTTT. It codes for CASSLALLLSSTDTQYF. This chain links TRBV5-1 with TRBJ2-3; D uncertain. V lost 0 bases to trimming and J lost 0 bases, with 14 bases between them. The CDR3 length is 17 residues. Germline values: CDR1 SGHRS, CDR2 YFSETQ. The full variable domain, rest sourced from reference TRBV5-1 and TRBJ2-3, is KAGVTQTPRYLIKTRGQQVTLSCSPISGHRSVSWYQQTPGQGLQFLFEYFSETQRNKGNFPGRFSGRQFSNSRSEMNVSTLELGDSALYLCASSLALLLSSTDTQYFGPGTRLTVL.

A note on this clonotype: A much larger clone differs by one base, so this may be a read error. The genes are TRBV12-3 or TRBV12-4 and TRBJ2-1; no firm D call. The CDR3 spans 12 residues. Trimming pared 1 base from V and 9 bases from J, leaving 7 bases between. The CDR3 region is CASSLGVVEQFF. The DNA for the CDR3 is TGTGCCAGCAGTTTAGGGGTCGTTGAGCAGTTCTTC.

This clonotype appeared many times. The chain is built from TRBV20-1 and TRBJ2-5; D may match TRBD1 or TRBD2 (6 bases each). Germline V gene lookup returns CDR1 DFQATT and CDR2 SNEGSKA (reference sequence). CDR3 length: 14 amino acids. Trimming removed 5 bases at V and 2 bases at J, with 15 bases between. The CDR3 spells CSAPKGGRQETQYF. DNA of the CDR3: TGCAGTGCTCCAAAGGGGGGCCGACAAGAGACCCAGTACTTC.

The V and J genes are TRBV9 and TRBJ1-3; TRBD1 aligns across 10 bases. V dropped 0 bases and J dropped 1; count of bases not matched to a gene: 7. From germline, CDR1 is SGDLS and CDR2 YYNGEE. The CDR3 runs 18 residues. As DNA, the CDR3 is TGTGCCAGCAGCGTAGAAAGGGGACAGGGGTTTTCTGGAAACACCATATATTTT. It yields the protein CASSVERGQGFSGNTIYF.